Below, one TCR beta chain is given with its context. The sample is drawn from a study of shared clonotypes between healthy human individuals. Within Nashville, Tennessee resided all donors, each a Caucasian adult. The repertoire was sequenced with immunoSEQ multiplex PCR; TCRdb's copy has only in-frame clones and lacks some. There are 1,400,000 or so clones in the sample; 98% to 99% occur only once, and about 0.34% lies in the top ten. V was shortened by 4 bases and J by 4 bases, with 16 bases between the two germline ends. This CDR3 region has 15 residues. Per the germline V gene, CDR1 is SEHNR and CDR2 is FQNEAQ (reference sequence).

The receptor's source is a man aged 25 to 40 in good health. Source material: naive CD4+ T cells sorted from blood. Subset here: CD45RA+ positively selected. The chain couples TRBV7-9 to TRBJ2-5; tentative D call: TRBD1 (5 bases). The CDR3: CASSSKRQLGETQYF. The DNA of the CDR3 is TGTGCCAGCAGCTCTAAGCGACAGTTGGGAGAGACCCAGTACTTC.